The 21 T cell receptor beta chains in this list originate from one sample, sequenced in a study of T cells in Graves' hyperthyroidism and ophthalmopathy. Regions amplified from RNA transcripts were the TCR beta CDR3 regions. First-round RT-PCR with HTBI primers amplified the TCR CDR3 region. TCRdb redid the calling of the multiplex PCR reads with MiXCR, one entry per CDR3 protein. The sample has 300,000 to 450,000 distinct CDR3 sequences, approximately 13% seen once. Material for sequencing was blood. The source of these receptors is a man younger than 40 with Graves' hyperthyroidism that later progressed to Graves' ophthalmopathy.

Ten or more counts support this clonotype. The chain uses TRBV11-2 and TRBJ1-1, with D unresolved. Trimming took 1 base from V and 3 from J, leaving 9 bases between them. Germline V gives CDR1 SGHAT, CDR2 FQNNGV. This CDR3 contains 14 residues. In nucleotides, the CDR3 is TGTGCCAGCAGCTTAGTAGGCCAGCACACTGAAGCTTTCTTT. It is translated as CASSLVGQHTEAFF.

This clonotype came up many times. The DNA for the CDR3 is TGCAGTGCTAAGGACAGGGTTGACGAGCAGTACTTC. Translated, it gives CSAKDRVDEQYF. V is TRBV20-1 and J is TRBJ2-7, with 8 bases identical to TRBD1. Germline lookup yields CDR1 DFQATT and CDR2 SNEGSKA (reference sequence). Germline trimming cut 4 bases from V and 5 bases from J; bases unmatched to any gene: 4. This CDR3 has 12 residues.

This clonotype has a count of ten or more. J is TRBJ1-6 and V is TRBV5-1; no firm D call. Germline assignment: CDR1 SGHRS and CDR2 YFSETQ. This CDR3 is built from 12 residues. The V and J ends lost 0 bases and 9 bases respectively, with 4 bases between them. The CDR3 spells CASSLGGSPLHF. The CDR3 DNA reads as TGCGCCAGCAGCTTGGGGGGTTCACCCCTCCACTTT.

Concerning this clonotype itself: A single base separates this from a much larger clone, so it may be a read error. The conserved phenylalanine or tryptophan is not found at the CDR3 terminus, so this likely reflects a read error. This sequence joins TRBV12-3 or TRBV12-4 and TRBJ1-3; D gene unclear. The CDR3 consists of 15 residues. The V end lost 2 bases, the J end lost 0 bases, and 8 bases lay between the germline ends. This chain's CDR3 is CASSLRATSGNTIYS. CDR3 bases: TGTGCCAGCAGTTTACGAGCGACCTCTGGAAACACCATATATTCT.

This clonotype was counted at least ten times. The chain joins TRBV12-3 or TRBV12-4 to TRBJ2-5, with D perhaps matching TRBD1 or TRBD2 (5 bases each). Trimming left V 0 bases short and J 2 bases short, with 13 bases between. This CDR3 is 16 amino acids long. CDR3 residues: CASSLAVMGPQETQYF. In DNA, the CDR3 is TGTGCCAGCAGTTTAGCGGTAATGGGACCTCAAGAGACCCAGTACTTC.

This clonotype came up many times. The chain carries TRBV5-1 and TRBJ1-2, with no clear D. Germline values: CDR1 SGHRS, CDR2 YFSETQ. The CDR3 is 13 amino acids. V was clipped by 4 bases and J by 2 bases, with 9 bases between them. CDR3 coding DNA: TGCGCCAGCAGCCCAGAGATGAACTATGGCTACACCTTC. It specifies CASSPEMNYGYTF.

This clonotype was observed a handful of times. The chain employs TRBV6-1 and TRBJ1-1, with 9 bases matching TRBD1. The CDR3 totals 14 residues. V dropped 4 bases and J dropped 4; count of bases not matched to a gene: 4. Germline values: CDR1 MNHNS, CDR2 SASEGT. This CDR3 is CASSGQGEITEAFF. The CDR3 DNA is TGTGCCAGCAGTGGACAGGGGGAAATCACTGAAGCTTTCTTT.

V usage is TRBV5-4 and J usage is TRBJ1-1, with D maybe TRBD1 (5 bases). V was trimmed by 0 bases and J by 13 bases, leaving 22 bases between them. The germline V gene has CDR1 SGHNT and CDR2 YYREEE (reference sequence). The CDR3 runs 15 residues. The chain's CDR3 is CASSLGARGGFGDFF. The CDR3 DNA reads TGTGCCAGCAGCTTGGGGGCCCGGGGGGGATTTGGAGATTTCTTT.

Many counts were recorded for this clonotype. The CDR3 DNA follows: TGCAGTGCTAGAGAAGGACTAGCGGGGGGGCAGGAGACCCAGTACTTC. It specifies CSAREGLAGGQETQYF. V and J are TRBV20-1 and TRBJ2-5; 15 nucleotides line up with TRBD2. V lost 0 bases, J lost 5 bases, and 4 bases stayed unmatched. The CDR3 contains 16 residues. Germline assignment: CDR1 DFQATT and CDR2 SNEGSKA (reference sequence).

This clonotype was seen repeatedly, ten times or more. This sequence joins TRBV5-1 and TRBJ1-1; possibly TRBD1 for D (5 bases). Germline V gene lookup returns CDR1 SGHRS and CDR2 YFSETQ. The ends were cut back, 2 bases at V and 3 bases at J, with 11 bases in the middle. This CDR3 region has 14 residues. CDR3 residues: CASSFGTLDTEAFF. For the CDR3, the DNA is TGCGCCAGCAGCTTTGGGACGTTGGACACTGAAGCTTTCTTT.

In the case of this clonotype: At one of its ends the junction is not consistent with the germline gene, which may arise from a read error. The chain has TRBV11-3 and TRBJ2-1, with D possibly matching TRBD1 (6 bases). The length of the CDR3 is 13 residues. Germline CDR1 is SGHNT and CDR2 is YENEEA. The CDR3 nucleotides are TGTGCCAGCGGCTTAGGGTGGGGGCATGAGCAGTTCTTC. It translates to CASGLGWGHEQFF.

This clonotype has a handful of counts. Relative to the germline gene, one junction end is altered; a read error may explain this. V and J are TRBV28 and TRBJ2-5; D is unresolved. The CDR3 extends over 14 amino acids. The germline V gene encodes CDR1 MDHEN and CDR2 SYDVKM. For the CDR3, the DNA is TGTGCCAGCAGGATAACAGCTTTTCAAGAGGCCCAGTACTTC. Translated, it gives CASRITAFQEAQYF.

This clonotype was detected many times. The rearrangement links TRBV20-1 to TRBJ1-2; TRBD1 aligns across 8 bases. The CDR3 length is 15 residues. V was pared by 1 base and J by 4 bases, with 8 bases of the junction left unmatched. Germline loops: CDR1 DFQATT, CDR2 SNEGSKA (reference sequence). Here the CDR3 reads CSARVRQGATYGYTF. The CDR3 coding sequence is TGCAGTGCTAGAGTCCGGCAGGGGGCGACCTATGGCTACACCTTC.

The table lists this clonotype with many counts. This chain links TRBV11-1 with TRBJ2-1; a weak D match, TRBD2 (5 bases). The germline V gene has CDR1 SGHAT and CDR2 FQDESV (reference sequence). V was pared by 5 bases and J by 6 bases, with 17 bases between. The CDR3 sequence is 15 residues long. CDR3 region: CASSPVGDGFNEQFF. As DNA, the CDR3 is TGTGCCAGCAGCCCCGTCGGGGATGGTTTCAATGAGCAGTTCTTC.

This sequence joins TRBV4-1 and TRBJ2-1; 9 nucleotides agree with TRBD1. Trimming removed 2 bases from V and 8 bases from J; junction bases left unmatched: 4. The CDR3 loop spans 14 amino acids. Germline V CDR1 and CDR2: MGHRA, YSYEKL. The CDR3 here is CASSQFRDRDEQFF. CDR3 DNA sequence: TGCGCCAGCAGCCAATTCCGGGACAGGGATGAGCAGTTCTTC.

The rearrangement joins TRBV7-8 to TRBJ2-5; 11 positions agree with TRBD2. V shed 3 bases, J shed 6 bases, and the junction held 9 bases outside the gene matches. The CDR3 is 16 residues long. Germline CDR1 SGHVS, CDR2 FQNEAQ. Written as DNA, the CDR3 is TGTGCCAGCAGCTTTAGACTAGCGGGGATCAGGAAGACCCAGTACTTC. Translation gives CASSFRLAGIRKTQYF.

This clonotype was recorded many times. The rearrangement links TRBV12-3 or TRBV12-4 to TRBJ1-4; D not certain. Trimming cost V 6 bases and J 0 bases, with 14 bases left between them. The CDR3 runs 16 residues. In nucleotides, the CDR3 is TGTGCCAGCAGCTGGGCTGGGAGAGCAACTAATGAAAAACTGTTTTTT. Translated, it gives CASSWAGRATNEKLFF.

This clonotype was seen ten or more times. The CDR3 DNA is TGTGCCAGCAGGGGTTACAATGAGCAGTTCTTC. This gives the protein CASRGYNEQFF. This chain joins TRBV11-1 and TRBJ2-1; D gene ambiguous. The germline CDR1 and CDR2 sequences are SGHAT and FQDESV (reference sequence). The CDR3 consists of 11 residues. V lost 6 bases to trimming and J lost 4 bases, with 4 bases between them. Full variable domain (missing parts from reference TRBV11-1 and TRBJ2-1): EAEVAQSPRYKITEKSQAVAFWCDPISGHATLYWYRQILGQGPELLVQFQDESVVDDSQLPKDRFSAERLKGVDSTLKIQPAELGDSAMYLCASRGYNEQFFGPGTRLTVL.

At least ten counts were recorded for this clonotype. The CDR3 DNA is TGTGCCAGCAGCTTGACTAGCGGGGGACTTAGCTCCTACGAGCAGTACTTC. It translates to CASSLTSGGLSSYEQYF. The chain has TRBV11-2 and TRBJ2-7, with 12 bases aligning to TRBD2. J gave up 0 bases and V 3 bases, and 6 bases lay outside the gene matches. CDR3 length equals 17 residues. Germline V CDR1 and CDR2: SGHAT, FQNNGV.

This clonotype was found a few times. The chain couples TRBV3-1 to TRBJ2-1, with TRBD2 identical over 9 bases. From germline, CDR1 is LGHDT and CDR2 YNNKEL (reference sequence). The CDR3 is 18 residues long. The V gene end was trimmed by 3 bases and the J gene end by 6 bases; junction bases not matched to a gene: 15. The CDR3: CASSHARFSGGGGNEQFF. In DNA, the CDR3 is TGTGCCAGCAGCCATGCTCGTTTTAGCGGGGGAGGAGGCAATGAGCAGTTCTTC.

This clonotype came up many times. The chain is built from TRBV5-1 and TRBJ1-2; 7 bases match TRBD1. V was clipped by 0 bases and J by 0 bases; unmatched bases: 2. The length of the CDR3 is 15 residues. Germline V CDR1 and CDR2: SGHRS, YFSETQ. The CDR3 reads CASSLGDSTNYGYTF. CDR3 DNA sequence: TGCGCCAGCAGCTTGGGGGACAGTACTAACTATGGCTACACCTTC.